Listed below are T cell receptor beta chains from one sample, sequenced in a study of blood T cell repertoires in COVID-19. Libraries were prepared by immunoSEQ multiplex PCR; TCRdb keeps only in-frame clonotypes and omits some of them. The profile shows approximately 200,000 clones, around 80% of them singletons. Source material: peripheral blood. These receptors all stem from a woman aged 45-60 years with acute or convalescent COVID-19. The CDR3 runs from the conserved cysteine through the conserved F or W. The order of the fields is D gene, clone size, J gene, V gene, CDR3 DNA, CDR3 protein. D genes are given only for firm matches. A row's size may be missing; if present it is once, few, many or a size class.

D: .
size: .
J: TRBJ2-7
V: TRBV28
DNA: TGTGCCAGCAGTTCCCACAGGGTACCCCCGTACGAGCAGTACTTC
CDR3: CASSSHRVPPYEQYF

D: .
size: .
J: TRBJ1-2
V: TRBV6-5
DNA: TGTGCCGCGCCTCTCCCGGGACTGGGTGGCTACACCTTC
CDR3: CAAPLPGLGGYTF

D: .
size: .
J: TRBJ2-1
V: TRBV9
DNA: TGTGCCAGCAGCGTAGCCGGAGCGATGGGTGAGCAGTTCTTC
CDR3: CASSVAGAMGEQFF

D: .
size: .
J: TRBJ1-2
V: TRBV2
DNA: TGTGCCAGCTCCTTCCTACAGGGCGCAGGAACTAACTATGGCTACACCTTC
CDR3: CASSFLQGAGTNYGYTF

D: TRBD1
size: .
J: TRBJ1-2
V: TRBV9
DNA: TGTGCCAGCAGCCAAGGGGGCAATTATGGCTACACCTTC
CDR3: CASSQGGNYGYTF

D: .
size: .
J: TRBJ1-5
V: TRBV7-8
DNA: TGTGCCAGCAGGGTGGGAGGGAATAGCAATCAGCCCCAGCATTTT
CDR3: CASRVGGNSNQPQHF

D: .
size: .
J: TRBJ2-7
V: TRBV15
DNA: TGTGCCACCAGCAGAGGGTCTATCACAGGGAACGAGCAGTACTTC
CDR3: CATSRGSITGNEQYF

D: .
size: .
J: TRBJ2-2
V: TRBV5-1
DNA: TGCGCCACGTCGTCAGATGCGAACACCGGGGAGCTGTTTTTT
CDR3: CATSSDANTGELFF

D: .
size: .
J: TRBJ1-5
V: TRBV21-1
DNA: TGTGCCAGCAACCCCAGACAGGGAAGCAATCAGCCCCAGCATTTT
CDR3: CASNPRQGSNQPQHF

D: TRBD1
size: once
J: TRBJ1-5
V: TRBV7-8
DNA: TGTGCCAGCAGCATGGGACAGGTCAATCAGCCCCAGCATTTT
CDR3: CASSMGQVNQPQHF

D: TRBD1
size: .
J: TRBJ2-1
V: TRBV5-3
DNA: TGTGCCAGAAGCCCCGGACAGGGGGCGCTTAATGAGCAGTTCTTC
CDR3: CARSPGQGALNEQFF

D: .
size: .
J: TRBJ1-2
V: TRBV11-1
DNA: TGTGCCAGCAGCTTAGAATTTCCGGGTGACTATGGCTACACCTTC
CDR3: CASSLEFPGDYGYTF

D: TRBD1
size: few
J: TRBJ1-5
V: TRBV7-2
DNA: TGTGCCAGCAGCCCCGGGACAGAGGCTTATAGCAATCAGCCCCAGCATTTT
CDR3: CASSPGTEAYSNQPQHF

D: .
size: .
J: TRBJ2-7
V: TRBV25-1
DNA: TGTGCCAGCAGAGGAGGGGGACAGAACCGCTACGAGCAGTACTTC
CDR3: CASRGGGQNRYEQYF

D: .
size: once
J: TRBJ2-7
V: TRBV6-1
DNA: TGTGCCAGCAGTGAAACAGACAGGACCTACGAGCAGTACTTC
CDR3: CASSETDRTYEQYF

D: TRBD1
size: .
J: TRBJ1-6
V: TRBV10-2
DNA: TGCGCCAGCAGGGACAGGGGAGATTCACCCCTCCACTTT
CDR3: CASRDRGDSPLHF

D: .
size: .
J: TRBJ2-3
V: TRBV3-1/TRBV3-2
DNA: TGTGCCAGCAGCCACTATAGCGAGGATACGCAGTATTTT
CDR3: CASSHYSEDTQYF

D: .
size: once
J: TRBJ2-2
V: TRBV19
DNA: TGTGCCAGTAGTATCAATCAGGGTACCGGGGAGCTGTTTTTT
CDR3: CASSINQGTGELFF

D: .
size: .
J: TRBJ1-2
V: TRBV28
DNA: TGTGCCATCGGGCGGGGCTCGAGGGGCTACACCTTC
CDR3: CAIGRGSRGYTF

D: TRBD1
size: .
J: TRBJ2-2
V: TRBV30
DNA: TGTGCCTGGAATAGAAACCGGGACAGCCGTGGCACCGGGGAGCTGTTTTTT
CDR3: CAWNRNRDSRGTGELFF

D: .
size: .
J: TRBJ2-1
V: TRBV5-1
DNA: TGCGCCAGCAGCTTGGTGCCGGGTCCCATTGAGCAGTTCTTC
CDR3: CASSLVPGPIEQFF

D: TRBD2
size: .
J: TRBJ2-1
V: TRBV3-1/TRBV3-2
DNA: TGTGCCAGCAGCCACAGGACTAGCGGTAACAATGAGCAGTTCTTC
CDR3: CASSHRTSGNNEQFF

D: .
size: .
J: TRBJ1-2
V: TRBV9
DNA: TGTGCCAGCAGCGTAGATCGGGGGGGCTATGGCTACACCTTC
CDR3: CASSVDRGGYGYTF

D: .
size: .
J: TRBJ1-1
V: TRBV15
DNA: TGTGCCGTGACCCCAACAAAGGGGTTGACTGAAGCTTTCTTT
CDR3: CAVTPTKGLTEAFF

D: .
size: .
J: TRBJ2-1
V: TRBV27
DNA: TGTGCCAGCAGTTTGACCGATACCACGAGCGGGTTCTTC
CDR3: CASSLTDTTSGFF

D: TRBD1
size: .
J: TRBJ2-7
V: TRBV20-1
DNA: TGCAGTGCTAGTTGGGACAGGGCTTCCTCCTACGAGCAGTACTTC
CDR3: CSASWDRASSYEQYF

D: TRBD1
size: once
J: TRBJ1-2
V: TRBV28
DNA: TGTGCCAGCAGTTCGGACAGGTACGGCTTCGGCTACACCTTC
CDR3: CASSSDRYGFGYTF

D: TRBD2
size: .
J: TRBJ2-7
V: TRBV27
DNA: TGTGCCAGCAGTTTAAGTAGGCGGGGGTCCTACGAGCAGTACTTC
CDR3: CASSLSRRGSYEQYF